A selection of T cell receptor beta chains follows, all from one sample in a study of PD-1 blockade in classical Hodgkin lymphoma. The table came from immunoSEQ multiplex PCR; TCRdb's copy has only in-frame clones and leaves some out. The sample lists 12,000 to 15,000 clones; roughly 80% were seen once. Source: peripheral blood mononuclear cells (PBMCs), taken at baseline. These receptors were collected from a human donor with classical Hodgkin lymphoma. CDR3s include the opening cysteine and the closing phenylalanine or tryptophan. The order of the fields is V gene, J gene, clone size, CDR3 protein. Rows give clone size only sometimes, using once, few, many, or a class for an expanded clone.

v_gene: TRBV5-1
j_gene: TRBJ1-5
abundance: NA
CDR3aa: CASSLGGTTNQPQHF

v_gene: TRBV18
j_gene: TRBJ1-1
abundance: NA
CDR3aa: CASSPKTGGPLMNTEAFF

v_gene: TRBV2
j_gene: TRBJ1-2
abundance: once
CDR3aa: CASSGTYYGYTF

v_gene: TRBV7-9
j_gene: TRBJ1-1
abundance: NA
CDR3aa: CASSLEVNTEAFF

v_gene: TRBV5-1
j_gene: TRBJ1-5
abundance: NA
CDR3aa: CASSLTVGGNQPQHF

v_gene: TRBV5-1
j_gene: TRBJ1-6
abundance: NA
CDR3aa: CASSLGGIGNSPLHF

v_gene: TRBV7-8
j_gene: TRBJ2-1
abundance: once
CDR3aa: CASSSSGTRFGNEQFF

v_gene: TRBV7-9
j_gene: TRBJ1-2
abundance: NA
CDR3aa: CASSSGGGYGYTF

v_gene: TRBV27
j_gene: TRBJ1-3
abundance: NA
CDR3aa: CASSTRTGTSGNTIYF

v_gene: TRBV28
j_gene: TRBJ2-6
abundance: once
CDR3aa: CASSYERGTGANVLTF

v_gene: TRBV10-3
j_gene: TRBJ2-1
abundance: NA
CDR3aa: CAISETTLPRYNEQFF

v_gene: TRBV6-5
j_gene: TRBJ2-3
abundance: few
CDR3aa: CASSYGRGVDTQYF

v_gene: TRBV5-8
j_gene: TRBJ1-2
abundance: NA
CDR3aa: CASSIRDTRLYGYTF

v_gene: TRBV27
j_gene: TRBJ2-2
abundance: once
CDR3aa: CASSLSNTGELFF

v_gene: TRBV7-2
j_gene: TRBJ2-1
abundance: NA
CDR3aa: CASSLQGFEQFF

v_gene: TRBV6-5
j_gene: TRBJ2-1
abundance: NA
CDR3aa: CASSYPGLEQFF

v_gene: TRBV9
j_gene: TRBJ2-7
abundance: once
CDR3aa: CASSVAAGAYEQYF

v_gene: TRBV14
j_gene: TRBJ2-5
abundance: NA
CDR3aa: CASSQVKVRTDQETQYF

v_gene: TRBV18
j_gene: TRBJ1-5
abundance: NA
CDR3aa: CASSPSHRVEQPQHF

v_gene: TRBV5-1
j_gene: TRBJ1-1
abundance: once
CDR3aa: CASSHGPGTEAFF

v_gene: TRBV10-2
j_gene: TRBJ1-2
abundance: once
CDR3aa: CASSDTGWRNYGYTF

v_gene: TRBV7-6
j_gene: TRBJ2-2
abundance: NA
CDR3aa: CASSSGQGNTGELFF

v_gene: TRBV19
j_gene: TRBJ2-2
abundance: NA
CDR3aa: CASSLNRVTGELFF

v_gene: TRBV27
j_gene: TRBJ1-2
abundance: NA
CDR3aa: CASSLGVGGVGYTF

v_gene: TRBV28
j_gene: TRBJ1-2
abundance: NA
CDR3aa: CASSFRAYGYTF

v_gene: TRBV7-8
j_gene: TRBJ2-2
abundance: few
CDR3aa: CASSFPQGDTGELFF

v_gene: TRBV27
j_gene: TRBJ2-3
abundance: NA
CDR3aa: CASSLLGGGLEDTQYF

v_gene: TRBV10-3
j_gene: TRBJ2-5
abundance: NA
CDR3aa: CAISDGGLEETQYF

v_gene: TRBV5-1
j_gene: TRBJ2-5
abundance: NA
CDR3aa: CASSRGGGETQYF

v_gene: TRBV7-2
j_gene: TRBJ2-6
abundance: NA
CDR3aa: CASSFVRDHSGANVLTF

v_gene: TRBV6-5
j_gene: TRBJ2-5
abundance: once
CDR3aa: CASSYTGGVETQYF

v_gene: TRBV27
j_gene: TRBJ1-1
abundance: NA
CDR3aa: CASSLSMGARTEAFF

v_gene: TRBV9
j_gene: TRBJ1-5
abundance: NA
CDR3aa: CASSSEGARNQPQHF

v_gene: TRBV4-3
j_gene: TRBJ2-5
abundance: NA
CDR3aa: CASSRGQGAETQYF

v_gene: TRBV15
j_gene: TRBJ2-3
abundance: NA
CDR3aa: CATSRDLSGILADTQYF

v_gene: TRBV7-8
j_gene: TRBJ1-5
abundance: NA
CDR3aa: CASSLVYGSNQPQHF

v_gene: TRBV19
j_gene: TRBJ2-1
abundance: NA
CDR3aa: CASSIRSGGYYNEQFF

v_gene: TRBV29-1
j_gene: TRBJ1-1
abundance: few
CDR3aa: CSVSTSGNTEAFF

v_gene: TRBV5-1
j_gene: TRBJ2-7
abundance: NA
CDR3aa: CASSRDRDYEQYF

v_gene: TRBV5-1
j_gene: TRBJ2-6
abundance: NA
CDR3aa: CASSLHAGSGANVLTF

v_gene: TRBV19
j_gene: TRBJ2-7
abundance: NA
CDR3aa: CASSISLAYEQYF

v_gene: TRBV5-1
j_gene: TRBJ2-1
abundance: medium-sized
CDR3aa: CASSTWTVNNEQFF

v_gene: TRBV2
j_gene: TRBJ1-1
abundance: NA
CDR3aa: CASSGQGNTEAFF

v_gene: TRBV5-8
j_gene: TRBJ2-7
abundance: NA
CDR3aa: CASSHPVWDRAYEQYF

v_gene: TRBV28
j_gene: TRBJ2-7
abundance: NA
CDR3aa: CASSLVARGREQYF

v_gene: TRBV18
j_gene: TRBJ2-7
abundance: few
CDR3aa: CASSPRLAGGSYEQYF

v_gene: TRBV5-8
j_gene: TRBJ2-2
abundance: NA
CDR3aa: CASSFLAGGPGELFF

v_gene: TRBV9
j_gene: TRBJ2-3
abundance: NA
CDR3aa: CASSVMGAISTDTQYF

v_gene: TRBV28
j_gene: TRBJ1-1
abundance: NA
CDR3aa: CASSLPQGNTEAFF

v_gene: TRBV27
j_gene: TRBJ2-1
abundance: NA
CDR3aa: CASSLLPPGLGSHEQFF

v_gene: TRBV6-5
j_gene: TRBJ1-6
abundance: NA
CDR3aa: CASSPRWGDNSPLHF

v_gene: TRBV5-6
j_gene: TRBJ2-3
abundance: NA
CDR3aa: CASSLPLAASTDTQYF

v_gene: TRBV5-1
j_gene: TRBJ2-3
abundance: NA
CDR3aa: CASSLAGASGGFTQYF

v_gene: TRBV29-1
j_gene: TRBJ1-5
abundance: NA
CDR3aa: CSVSGTGSDQPQHF